What follows are 27 T cell receptor beta chains derived from one specimen sequenced in a study of cytotoxic CD8 clonotypes in ibrutinib-treated CLL. Sequenced by immunoSEQ multiplex PCR; TCRdb stores in-frame clones only, minus some. The table includes tens of thousands of clones, 45% to 70% detected once. Sequenced material: PBMCs, taken after 24 months of ibrutinib treatment. These receptor sequences come from a human donor with chronic lymphocytic leukemia.

The CDR3 reads CASSLASVGSSYEQYF. CDR3 nucleotide sequence: TGTGCCAGCAGCTTAGCTTCGGTGGGAAGCTCCTACGAGCAGTACTTC. The chain links TRBV7-6 to TRBJ2-7; D is unresolved. Per the germline V gene, CDR1 is SGHVS and CDR2 is FNYEAQ. The CDR3 loop spans 16 amino acids. V was trimmed by 0 bases and J by 0 bases, leaving 12 bases between them.

The V call is TRBV23-1, the J call TRBJ2-5; D not resolved. TRBV23-1 is an open reading frame whose function is uncertain. The CDR3 runs 17 residues. Trimming pared 0 bases from V and 0 bases from J, leaving 14 bases between. The CDR3: CASSQSPSDTYQETQYF. The CDR3 nucleotides read TGCGCCAGCAGTCAATCCCCCTCGGATACTTACCAAGAGACCCAGTACTTC.

This chain links TRBV6-4 with TRBJ2-5; tentative D call: TRBD2 (7 bases). V lost 6 bases to trimming and J lost 4 bases, with 15 bases between them. CDR3 size: 14 residues. Germline V CDR1 and CDR2: MRHNA, SNTAGT. The CDR3 nucleotides are TGTGCCAGCAGGTTAGGGGAGGGGGTAGAGACCCAGTACTTC. It yields the protein CASRLGEGVETQYF.

This clone appeared a single time. This sequence joins TRBV5-1 and TRBJ1-1; a weak D match, TRBD1 (5 bases). The CDR3 runs 16 residues. Trimming removed 5 bases from V and 0 bases from J, with 17 bases in between. CDR1 and CDR2 from the germline V gene are SGHRS and YFSETQ. CDR3 residues: CASRVRVGGMNTEAFF. As DNA, the CDR3 is TGCGCCAGCAGGGTCAGGGTGGGTGGCATGAACACTGAAGCTTTCTTT.

The genes are TRBV6-5 and TRBJ1-4; D is uncertain. Germline assignment: CDR1 MNHEY and CDR2 SVGAGI. The V and J ends lost 4 bases and 3 bases respectively, with 9 bases between them. This CDR3 region has 14 residues. The CDR3 nucleotides read TGTGCCAGCAGTTTAGAATCCTCTAATGAAAAACTGTTTTTT. Its protein product is CASSLESSNEKLFF.

In its sample, this clone was seen a few times. The chain links TRBV18 to TRBJ1-1; D call uncertain. The CDR3 covers 15 residues. Per germline, CDR1 KGHSH and CDR2 LQKENI. The ends were cut back, 3 bases at V and 1 base at J, with 12 bases in the middle. CDR3 in amino acids: CASSPRTGKNTEAFF. CDR3 nucleotides: TGTGCCAGCTCACCTCGGACGGGAAAGAACACTGAAGCTTTCTTT. Full variable domain (remainder filled in from reference TRBV18 and TRBJ1-1): NAGVMQNPRHLVRRRGQEARLRCSPMKGHSHVYWYRQLPEEGLKFMVYLQKENIIDESGMPKERFSAEFPKEGPSILRIQQVVRGDSAAYFCASSPRTGKNTEAFFGQGTRLTVV.

This chain joins TRBV2 and TRBJ1-2, with 7 positions matching TRBD1. This CDR3 is built from 15 residues. After removal of 5 bases from V and 4 bases from J, the junction contained 10 bases not matched to a gene. Germline CDR1 reads SNHLY; CDR2 reads FYNNEI. The CDR3 DNA reads as TGTGCCAGCAGTCAGGGGGACGGGGGATTCTATGGCTACACCTTC. Its protein is CASSQGDGGFYGYTF. The full variable domain, its missing parts supplied by reference TRBV2 and TRBJ1-2, is EPEVTQTPSHQVTQMGQEVILRCVPISNHLYFYWYRQILGQKVEFLVSFYNNEISEKSEIFDDQFSVERPDGSNFTLKIRSTKLEDSAMYFCASSQGDGGFYGYTFGSGTRLTVV.

This chain links TRBV27 with TRBJ2-5, with 7 bases identical to TRBD1. V shed 7 bases, J shed 5 bases, and the junction held 13 bases outside the gene matches. This CDR3 has 15 amino acids. Germline values: CDR1 MNHEY, CDR2 SMNVEV (reference sequence). For the CDR3, the DNA is TGTGCCAGCACCCCAACGCCCGACAGGGTGGAGACCCAGTACTTC. This encodes CASTPTPDRVETQYF.

CDR3 in DNA: TGTGCCAGTGATATGACAGGGCTAAACACTGAAGCTTTCTTT. The encoded protein is CASDMTGLNTEAFF. This chain joins TRBV19 and TRBJ1-1, with 7 bases identical to TRBD1. The CDR3 totals 14 residues. CDR1 is LNHDA, CDR2 SQIVND, per germline (reference sequence). Trimming removed 8 bases from V and 2 bases from J; junction bases left unmatched: 8.

This clone has a handful of counts. CDR3 in amino acids: CASRGLWGQYF. The CDR3 region has the DNA TGTGCCAGCAGAGGGCTGTGGGGCCAGTACTTC. The chain links TRBV2 to TRBJ2-5; D uncertain. Between the trimmed V and J ends, which lost 6 bases and 10 bases, there was a span of 12 bases. The CDR3 sequence is 11 residues long. Germline V gene sequence: CDR1 SNHLY, CDR2 FYNNEI.

This rearrangement joins TRBV29-1 to TRBJ2-1; TRBD2 aligns across 12 bases. Germline V gene lookup returns CDR1 SQVTM and CDR2 ANQGSEA. The CDR3 contains 13 residues. The J segment lost 8 bases and the V segment lost 5 bases, leaving 4 bases of the junction unmatched. CDR3 bases: TGCAGCGTTTGGCTAGCGGGAGGGTATGAGCAGTTCTTC. Its protein product is CSVWLAGGYEQFF.

This clone occurred a few times. The gene calls are TRBV10-3 and TRBJ2-7; 12 nucleotides align to TRBD1. V lost 4 bases and J lost 6; bases outside the gene matches: 10. Germline V CDR1 and CDR2: ENHRY, SYGVKD. The CDR3 is 16 amino acids. The CDR3 loop reads CAISAGTGGPLGEQYF. The CDR3 DNA is TGTGCCATCAGTGCCGGGACAGGGGGCCCTTTAGGCGAGCAGTACTTC.

The rearrangement uses TRBV30 and TRBJ2-4, with no clear D. Trimming removed 3 bases at V and 0 bases at J, with 12 bases between. The germline V gene has CDR1 GTSNPN and CDR2 SVGIG (reference sequence). This CDR3 is 15 amino acids long. CDR3 in DNA: TGTGCCTGGAGAGACGAGATTCTAGCCAAAAACATTCAGTACTTC. Protein sequence: CAWRDEILAKNIQYF.

The CDR3, as DNA: TGTGCCAGCTCACCACCGAGGAGAGGGGCGACCTCTGGGGCCAACGTCCTGACTTTC. Residues: CASSPPRRGATSGANVLTF. V and J are TRBV18 and TRBJ2-6; perhaps D is TRBD1 or TRBD2 (5 bases each). The CDR3 totals 19 residues. Trimming shortened V by 0 bases and J by 0 bases, and 15 bases separated the two germline ends. Germline CDR1 KGHSH, CDR2 LQKENI. The full variable domain, its missing parts supplied by reference TRBV18 and TRBJ2-6, is NAGVMQNPRHLVRRRGQEARLRCSPMKGHSHVYWYRQLPEEGLKFMVYLQKENIIDESGMPKERFSAEFPKEGPSILRIQQVVRGDSAAYFCASSPPRRGATSGANVLTFGAGSRLTVL.

V gene TRBV27 combines with J gene TRBJ2-1, with a weak D call TRBD2 (5 bases). This CDR3 contains 15 residues. CDR1 and CDR2 from the germline V gene are MNHEY and SMNVEV (reference sequence). V gave up 4 bases and J gave up 3 bases, with 13 bases separating them. This CDR3 reads CASSSLSGNYNEQFF. The CDR3 DNA is TGTGCCAGCAGTTCCCTCAGCGGAAACTACAATGAGCAGTTCTTC.

J is TRBJ2-7 and V is TRBV7-2; D may correspond to TRBD1 or TRBD2 (6 bases each). Germline-derived CDR1 and CDR2 are SGHTA and FQGNSA. Trimming cost V 5 bases and J 6 bases, with 11 bases left between them. The CDR3 has 12 amino acids. CDR3 in amino acids: CASSTKGGEQYF. CDR3 DNA sequence: TGTGCCAGCAGCACAAAGGGGGGCGAGCAGTACTTC.

The V gene is TRBV5-1, the J gene TRBJ1-5; D not certain. The germline V gene has CDR1 SGHRS and CDR2 YFSETQ. Trimming stripped 1 base from V and 7 bases from J, with 9 bases between. The CDR3 runs to 13 residues. The CDR3 loop is CASSLYLGQPQHF. CDR3 nucleotide sequence: TGCGCCAGCAGCTTGTATCTCGGCCAGCCCCAGCATTTT.

This sequence joins TRBV15 and TRBJ1-4; D not resolved. The CDR3 has 12 amino acids. Trimming shortened V by 0 bases and J by 16 bases, and 12 bases separated the two germline ends. Germline V CDR1 and CDR2: LNHNV, YYDKDF (reference sequence). The CDR3 DNA reads TGTGCCACCAGCAGAGATGGCCTTTTTCGGTTTTTT. This codes for CATSRDGLFRFF.

This clone has only a few counts. V is TRBV9 and J is TRBJ2-1, with D uncertain. The CDR3 loop spans 15 amino acids. The V gene lost 4 bases and the J gene lost 5 bases, with 16 bases spanning the gap. CDR1 is SGDLS, CDR2 YYNGEE, per germline. In DNA form, the CDR3 reads TGTGCCAGCAGCCCCGAAATAAGACTGGACAATGAGCAGTTCTTC. Protein sequence: CASSPEIRLDNEQFF.

V and J are TRBV4-1 and TRBJ2-3; D is unresolved. Trimming took 1 base from V and 4 from J, leaving 15 bases between them. The germline V gene encodes CDR1 MGHRA and CDR2 YSYEKL. The CDR3 runs to 16 residues. For the CDR3, the DNA is TGCGCCAGCAGCCAAGTGGGTGACTGGAGCCCAGATACGCAGTATTTT. Its translation is CASSQVGDWSPDTQYF.

The chain employs TRBV5-6 and TRBJ1-2; D is uncertain. The V end lost 5 bases, the J end lost 7 bases, and 9 bases lay between the germline ends. Germline V gene data show CDR1 as SGHDT and CDR2 as YYEEEE. The CDR3 consists of 11 residues. CDR3 DNA sequence: TGTGCCAGCAGTGGCCGGTTTGGCTACACCTTC. Protein: CASSGRFGYTF.

This clone occurred a few times. The chain employs TRBV6-1 and TRBJ2-1, with 9 positions matching TRBD2. The CDR3 has 14 residues. Germline values: CDR1 MNHNS, CDR2 SASEGT. Trimming cost V 5 bases and J 8 bases; bases outside gene matches: 7. The chain's CDR3 is CASSRGLAFDEQFF. Here the CDR3 DNA reads TGTGCCAGCAGTAGGGGACTAGCATTCGATGAGCAGTTCTTC.

This sequence joins TRBV15 and TRBJ2-1; D possibly corresponds to TRBD2 (6 bases). Trimming left V 1 base short and J 6 bases short, with 13 bases between. The CDR3 loop spans 15 amino acids. CDR1 and CDR2 from the germline V gene are LNHNV and YYDKDF (reference sequence). As DNA, the CDR3 is TGTGCCACCAGCAGAGCCAAGGGACTTTTCAATGAGCAGTTCTTC. Its translation is CATSRAKGLFNEQFF.

V usage is TRBV6-1 and J usage is TRBJ2-1; either TRBD1 or TRBD2 may supply D (5 bases each). Germline CDR1 reads MNHNS; CDR2 reads SASEGT. This CDR3 has 10 residues. Trimming cost V 3 bases and J 16 bases, with 10 bases left between them. In nucleotides, the CDR3 is TGTGCCAGCAGTGAGAGGGGCGGTTTCTTC. Amino acids: CASSERGGFF.

This rearrangement joins TRBV2 to TRBJ2-7, with 15 nucleotides matching TRBD2. Unmatched junction bases numbered 4, after V lost 6 bases and J lost 4 bases. The germline V gene has CDR1 SNHLY and CDR2 FYNNEI. This CDR3 contains 15 residues. The CDR3: CASSGGLAGGYEQYF. For the CDR3, the DNA is TGTGCCAGCAGCGGGGGACTAGCGGGAGGATACGAGCAGTACTTC.

V and J are TRBV15 and TRBJ1-5; D uncertain. This CDR3 is built from 13 residues. The V and J ends lost 0 bases and 6 bases respectively, with 6 bases between them. CDR1 is LNHNV, CDR2 YYDKDF, per germline (reference sequence). Here the CDR3 reads CATSRDWSQPQHF. Written as DNA, the CDR3 is TGTGCCACCAGCAGAGATTGGAGTCAGCCCCAGCATTTT.

The V call is TRBV6-1, the J call TRBJ2-3, with 8 bases that match TRBD2. The CDR3 is made up of 12 amino acids. Germline CDR1 MNHNS, CDR2 SASEGT. V was pared by 5 bases and J by 6 bases, with 1 base of the junction left unmatched. The CDR3 DNA follows: TGTGCCAGCAGTTGGACTAGCGATACGCAGTATTTT. Translating it yields CASSWTSDTQYF.